The sequence of this T cell receptor beta chain was determined in a study of OX40 agonist ivuxolimab in advanced cancers. About the research overall: Hepatocellular carcinoma, melanoma, renal cell or head and neck cancer was diagnosed in the dose-escalation patients. Study findings and constraints: Expansion of clones was among the lowest in partial responders at 0.1-3.0 mg/kg. The CD4+ and CD8+ T cells in the blood had expanded clonally by week 6 at 0.1 to 3.0 mg/kg.

In the case of this clone: Its specificity is unknown.

TCRdb's copy holds only in-frame clones and misses some; the assay was immunoSEQ multiplex PCR. In the table there are about 82,000 clones, roughly 85% of which are singletons. Deletions cut 5 bases from V and 0 bases from J, with 8 bases between. The germline V gene has CDR1 SGHTA and CDR2 FQGNSA. The CDR3 has 13 residues. This material consisted of CD4+ or CD8+ T cells sorted from blood, taken in a trial of the OX40 agonist ivuxolimab. The TCR was taken from an adult with an advanced solid tumor such as melanoma, head and neck, liver or kidney cancer. This chain uses TRBV7-2 with TRBJ2-7; no reliable D call. Here the CDR3 DNA reads TGTGCCAGCAGCCTCAAGAGCTCCTACGAGCAGTACTTC. Its protein is CASSLKSSYEQYF.